This entry features one T cell receptor beta chain sequence. This specimen comes from a study of blood T cell repertoires in COVID-19. Study overall: The samples span acute and convalescent COVID-19 from the United States, Italy and Spain.

This study enrolled people aged about 18 to 100 from 24 US geographic areas. Cohort 3 donors were reported recovered after two negative PCRs, clearance, or symptom resolution. In the original workflow: Amplification of reference gene primers provided the estimated nucleated cell counts. The repertoire was sequenced with immunoSEQ multiplex PCR; TCRdb's copy has only in-frame clones and lacks some. V and J calls and clone size are as listed in that table; D and trimming were resolved from the DNA. The sample lists around 330,000 clones; about 91% were seen once. V was trimmed by 5 bases and J by 3 bases, leaving 22 bases between them. In germline, CDR1 is MNHEY, CDR2 SVGEGT. The CDR3 has 18 residues.

The origin of this receptor is a woman aged 18-29 years who had recovered from COVID-19. The chain uses TRBV6-2 or TRBV6-3 and TRBJ2-2; tentatively, D is TRBD2 (6 bases). Sequences were obtained from PBMCs or T cells enriched from blood (not recorded which). The CDR3 DNA is TGTGCCAGCAGTCACGACGTCGGCGGGGCTGGGGACACCGGGGAGCTGTTTTTT. Translation gives CASSHDVGGAGDTGELFF.